This note documents a single T cell receptor (beta chain) sequence. Relying on iRepertoire HTBI primers and Arm-PCR of CDR3 regions, the team built TCR beta libraries. One entry per CDR3 protein results from TCRdb running MiXCR on the multiplex PCR reads. The data hold about 620,000 distinct CDR3 sequences, with under 20% observed a single time. This sample is drawn from a study of regulatory T cells in long-lasting Graves disease. The time point: newly diagnosed GD, antithyroid drugs for less than 3 months. Scientists built the TCR library using RNA that was extracted from PBMCs. Germline assignment: CDR1 MNHEY and CDR2 SMNVEV (reference sequence). The V and J ends lost 7 bases and 0 bases, in that order; junction bases with no gene match: 8. This CDR3 has 17 residues. This sample was shared with a second study, whose subject was T cells in Graves' hyperthyroidism and ophthalmopathy.

The sequences come from peripheral blood mononuclear cells (PBMCs), collected at new diagnosis, from a patient treated with antithyroid drugs. The receptor was derived from a woman in her 30s with Graves disease. V and J are TRBV27 and TRBJ2-6; 8 bases are shared with TRBD1. CDR3 loop: CASKTGVPDSGANVLTF. The CDR3 nucleotides read TGTGCCAGCAAGACAGGGGTGCCTGACTCTGGGGCCAACGTCCTGACTTTC.